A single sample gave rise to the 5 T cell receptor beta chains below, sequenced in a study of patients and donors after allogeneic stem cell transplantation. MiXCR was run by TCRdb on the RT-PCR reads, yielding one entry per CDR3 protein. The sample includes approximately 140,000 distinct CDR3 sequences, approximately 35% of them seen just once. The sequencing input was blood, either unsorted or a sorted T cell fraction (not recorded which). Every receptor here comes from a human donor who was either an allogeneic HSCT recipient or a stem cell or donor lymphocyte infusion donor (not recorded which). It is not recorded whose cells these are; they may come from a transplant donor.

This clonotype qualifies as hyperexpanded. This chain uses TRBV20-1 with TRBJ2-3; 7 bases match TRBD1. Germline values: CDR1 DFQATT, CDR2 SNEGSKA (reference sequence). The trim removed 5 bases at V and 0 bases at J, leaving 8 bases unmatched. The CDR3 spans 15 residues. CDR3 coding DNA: TGCAGTGCTCCCGGGACAGCCTTCAGCACAGATACGCAGTATTTT. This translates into CSAPGTAFSTDTQYF.

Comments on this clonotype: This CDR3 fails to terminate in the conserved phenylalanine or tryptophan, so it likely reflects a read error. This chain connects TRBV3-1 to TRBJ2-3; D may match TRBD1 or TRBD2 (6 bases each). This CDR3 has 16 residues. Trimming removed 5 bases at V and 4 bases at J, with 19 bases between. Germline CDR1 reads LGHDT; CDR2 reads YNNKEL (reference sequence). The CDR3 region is CASSSRLEGEPDTQYY. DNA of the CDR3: TGTGCCAGCAGCTCCCGGTTGGAGGGGGAACCAGATACGCAGTATTAT.

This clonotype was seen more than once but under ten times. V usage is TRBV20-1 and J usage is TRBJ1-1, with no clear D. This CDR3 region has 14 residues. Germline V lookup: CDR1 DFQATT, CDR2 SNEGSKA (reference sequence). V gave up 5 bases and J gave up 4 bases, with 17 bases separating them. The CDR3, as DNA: TGCAGTGCTGGACGGACCTTCCGGGGCACTGAAGCTTTCTTT. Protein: CSAGRTFRGTEAFF.

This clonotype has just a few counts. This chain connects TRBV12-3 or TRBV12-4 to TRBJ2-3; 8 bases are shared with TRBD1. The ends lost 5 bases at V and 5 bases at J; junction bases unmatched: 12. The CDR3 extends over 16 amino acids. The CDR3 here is CASSRTGFVIRDTQYF. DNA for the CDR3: TGTGCCAGCAGTCGGACAGGGTTTGTGATCCGAGATACGCAGTATTTT.

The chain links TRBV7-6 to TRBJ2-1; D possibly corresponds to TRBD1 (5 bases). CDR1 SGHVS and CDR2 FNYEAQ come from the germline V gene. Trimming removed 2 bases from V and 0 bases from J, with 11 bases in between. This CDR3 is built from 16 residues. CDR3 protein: CASSLTIQDSYNEQFF. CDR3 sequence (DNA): TGTGCCAGCAGCTTAACTATACAGGACTCCTACAATGAGCAGTTCTTC.